The rows below give T cell receptor beta chains drawn from one sample of a study of T cells after yellow fever vaccination. TCRdb recomputed calls from the 5' RACE reads with MiXCR, one row per CDR3 protein. The sample lists 400,000 or so distinct CDR3 sequences, 11% occurring once. This sample comprised PBMCs, obtained on the day of the first yellow fever vaccination. These receptors originate from a man aged 18 to 29 who received the YFV17D yellow fever vaccine. Each CDR3 is given with its conserved first and last residue. Each record gives: clone size, J gene, D gene, V gene, CDR3 length, CDR3 DNA, CDR3 protein. D genes are given only for firm matches. Clone sizes are given selectively: once, few, many, or a class where the clone is expanded.

- TRBJ1-6 - TRBV10-3 14 TGTGCCATCAGTGAGTCGGGGGGAAATTCACCCCTCCACTTT CAISESGGNSPLHF
few TRBJ1-5 - TRBV18 14 TGTGCCAGCTCACCAAGTAATAGCAATCAGCCCCAGCATTTT CASSPSNSNQPQHF
- TRBJ2-2 TRBD1 TRBV20-1 14 TGCAGTGCCTTAGACAGGGCAAACACCGGGGAGCTGTTTTTT CSALDRANTGELFF
- TRBJ1-2 - TRBV7-9 12 TGTGCCAGCAGCTATGTGGTCTATGGCTACACCTTC CASSYVVYGYTF
few TRBJ2-7 - TRBV5-1 12 TGCGCCAGCAGCGTTAGCGGATACGAGCAGTACTTC CASSVSGYEQYF
- TRBJ2-2 - TRBV7-2 13 TGTGCCAGCAGACCCGGTTTGGCCGGGGAGCTGTTTTTT CASRPGLAGELFF
many TRBJ1-4 - TRBV7-9 14 TGTGCCAGCAGCTTAGATCCAAGGGCCATAAAACTGTTTTTT CASSLDPRAIKLFF
- TRBJ1-2 - TRBV6-5 12 TGTGCCAGCAGTTCGGACCTAGGGGGCTACACCTTC CASSSDLGGYTF
- TRBJ1-2 TRBD1 TRBV4-2 15 TGTGCCAGCAGCCAAGTCGGAGGGGGCGATTCTGGCTACACCTTC CASSQVGGGDSGYTF
- TRBJ1-3 TRBD1 TRBV7-2 15 TGTGCCAGCAGCCGACAGGGCCCCTCTGGAAACACCATATATTTT CASSRQGPSGNTIYF
- TRBJ2-7 - TRBV5-1 14 TGCGCCAGCAGCTCCGTCACTTACAGCCACGAGCAGTACTTC CASSSVTYSHEQYF
- TRBJ1-2 - TRBV20-1 11 TGCAGTGCTTCTGACTCCTATGGCTACACCTTC CSASDSYGYTF
many TRBJ2-1 TRBD2 TRBV18 16 TGTGCCAGCTCACCACGACGGCGGGGGGGCATCAATGAGCAGTTCTTC CASSPRRRGGINEQFF
many TRBJ2-7 - TRBV6-2/TRBV6-3 12 TGTGCCAGCAGCCCGCAGGTCTACGAGCAGTACTTC CASSPQVYEQYF
few TRBJ1-1 - TRBV12-3/TRBV12-4 11 TGTGCCAGCACCGCGGGCCCTGAAGCTTTCTTT CASTAGPEAFF
- TRBJ2-1 - TRBV11-2 16 TGTGCCAGCAGCTCCGCCAGCCGTTCCCAACACAATGAGCAGTTCTTC CASSSASRSQHNEQFF
- TRBJ1-6 - TRBV25-1 12 TGTGCCAGCACCAACGGCAATTCACCCCTCCACTTT CASTNGNSPLHF
- TRBJ2-5 - TRBV6-2/TRBV6-3 14 TGTGCCAGCAGCCTACTGGGGGTAGAGGAGACCCAGTACTTC CASSLLGVEETQYF
- TRBJ1-5 - TRBV5-1 13 TGCGCCAGCAGCGTGTTCCCCAATCAGCCCCAGCATTTT CASSVFPNQPQHF
few TRBJ1-3 - TRBV12-5 16 TGTGCACCACCCGCTAAAAAACATAGCTCTGGAAACACCATATATTTT CAPPAKKHSSGNTIYF
few TRBJ1-2 - TRBV12-3/TRBV12-4 14 TGTGCCAGCAGTTTAGGGGACGGGGCCTATGGCTACACCTTC CASSLGDGAYGYTF
- TRBJ2-7 - TRBV12-3/TRBV12-4 14 TGTGCCAGCAGTTTACGGGAGAGCTCCTACGAGCAGTACTTC CASSLRESSYEQYF
- TRBJ2-2 - TRBV29-1 14 TGCAGCGTCGGAATTCCGACGGGAGCCGGGGAGCTGTTTTTT CSVGIPTGAGELFF
- TRBJ1-2 - TRBV5-1 14 TGCGCCAGCACCTTGGCCACGGCTAACTATGGCTACACCTTC CASTLATANYGYTF
many TRBJ1-2 - TRBV11-2 13 TGTGCCAGCAGCCCGTTAGAGAACTATGGCTACACCTTC CASSPLENYGYTF
many TRBJ2-1 - TRBV10-3 16 TGTGCCATCAGCAGCCGGGGCCGCTCCCTCTACAATGAGCAGTTCTTC CAISSRGRSLYNEQFF
many TRBJ1-2 TRBD1 TRBV12-3/TRBV12-4 13 TGTGCCAGCAGATCGACAGGGGCCTATGGCTACACCTTC CASRSTGAYGYTF
many TRBJ1-5 - TRBV27 14 TGTGCCAGCAGTCCGGGCCCCAAGGGACAGCCCCAGCATTTT CASSPGPKGQPQHF
few TRBJ2-3 - TRBV29-1 18 TGCAGCGTTGAAGATTGGGGCGGGGGACATAGCGCATCAGATACGCAGTATTTT CSVEDWGGGHSASDTQYF
- TRBJ1-2 - TRBV18 13 TGTGCCAGCGCTGCAGAGCAACTAAATGGCTACACCTTC CASAAEQLNGYTF
few TRBJ1-4 TRBD1 TRBV5-5 17 TGTGCCAGCAGAACCGGGACAGGGACAGCAACTAATGAAAAACTGTTTTTT CASRTGTGTATNEKLFF
- TRBJ1-3 TRBD1 TRBV5-1 18 TGCGCCAGCAGCCGCGGCCCTGGACAGGGGGCGGGAGGAAACACCATATATTTT CASSRGPGQGAGGNTIYF
- TRBJ2-2 TRBD2 TRBV18 18 TGTGCCAGCTCACCAACTAGCGGGGGAACTGTCCGGGCCGGGGAGCTGTTTTTT CASSPTSGGTVRAGELFF
- TRBJ1-6 TRBD1 TRBV7-2 16 TGTGCCAGCAGCTTAAGTATCGCAGGGGGTGGTTCACCCCTCCACTTT CASSLSIAGGGSPLHF
- TRBJ1-6 - TRBV4-3 15 TGCGCCAGCAGCCCGGCTCGGGGGTTAAATTCACCCCTCCACTTT CASSPARGLNSPLHF
many TRBJ2-1 TRBD2 TRBV5-1 17 TGCGCCAGCAGCTCGTCAGCGGGGGGAAGCTCCTACAATGAGCAGTTCTTC CASSSSAGGSSYNEQFF
few TRBJ2-3 TRBD2 TRBV18 16 TGTGCCAGCTCACCACTTCTGCGGGGGGGCACAGATACGCAGTATTTT CASSPLLRGGTDTQYF
- TRBJ2-5 - TRBV27 16 TGTGCCAGCAGACCACTTCTCCGGGCAAGGGGAGAGACCCAGTACTTC CASRPLLRARGETQYF
- TRBJ1-5 - TRBV5-6 17 TGTGCCAGCAGCTTGTCGGCGCGGCCCCAGGGCAATCAGCCCCAGCATTTT CASSLSARPQGNQPQHF
few TRBJ2-3 TRBD1 TRBV7-8 16 TGTGCCAGCAGCTCGCACAGGGGTGCTGGCACAGATACGCAGTATTTT CASSSHRGAGTDTQYF
- TRBJ1-1 - TRBV7-2 14 TGTGCCAGCGGGGACCAGCCCAGTCTCACTGAAGCTTTCTTT CASGDQPSLTEAFF
few TRBJ2-3 TRBD2 TRBV6-5 15 TGTGCCAGCATTTCCTCGGGGGGGCCGATGAATACGCAGTATTTT CASISSGGPMNTQYF